This TCR beta chain was captured by sequencing in a study of blood T cell repertoires in COVID-19. The CDR3 runs 15 residues. The germline CDR1 and CDR2 sequences are LGHNA and YSLEER. V trimming: 3 bases; J trimming: 6 bases; junction bases outside the gene matches: 4. Under the authors' procedure: Reference gene primer amplification yielded estimated nucleated cell counts. Libraries were prepared by immunoSEQ multiplex PCR; TCRdb keeps only in-frame clonotypes and omits some of them. That table gives V, J and clone size, and the DNA gave D and trimming. The sample has more than 10,000 clones, about nine tenths seen once.

The sample was peripheral blood. The TCR was taken from a human donor in a cohort sampled during active COVID-19. The rearrangement uses TRBV4-3 and TRBJ2-2, with 10 bases identical to TRBD2. The CDR3 bases are TGCGCCAGCAGCCACCCCACTAGCGGGGCCGGGGAGCTGTTTTTT. Protein: CASSHPTSGAGELFF.